This TCR beta chain was sequenced in a study of T cell responses to AZD1222 COVID-19 vaccine. Study details: The analysis combined second doses at about 4 or about 12 weeks. Study results and limitations: Across the whole spike, CD4 TCRs peaked at regions 160-218 and 743-854. Only five or six AZD1222 recipients were seropositive at baseline.

A word on this clone: As yet, its antigen is unknown.

TCRdb's copy holds only in-frame clones and misses some; the assay was immunoSEQ multiplex PCR. The table records roughly 120,000 clones, around 85% of them present only once. Germline V gene data show CDR1 as LGHNA and CDR2 as YSLEER. The CDR3 has 17 amino acids. V was pared by 1 base and J by 0 bases, with 13 bases between. This specimen consisted of peripheral blood, obtained on day 0 of AZD1222 vaccination. The receptor's source is an adult in good health. The chain joins TRBV4-3 to TRBJ1-3, with D unresolved. The CDR3 region is CASSQGSGPASGNTIYF. CDR3 DNA: TGCGCCAGCAGCCAAGGCTCCGGGCCGGCCTCTGGAAACACCATATATTTT.